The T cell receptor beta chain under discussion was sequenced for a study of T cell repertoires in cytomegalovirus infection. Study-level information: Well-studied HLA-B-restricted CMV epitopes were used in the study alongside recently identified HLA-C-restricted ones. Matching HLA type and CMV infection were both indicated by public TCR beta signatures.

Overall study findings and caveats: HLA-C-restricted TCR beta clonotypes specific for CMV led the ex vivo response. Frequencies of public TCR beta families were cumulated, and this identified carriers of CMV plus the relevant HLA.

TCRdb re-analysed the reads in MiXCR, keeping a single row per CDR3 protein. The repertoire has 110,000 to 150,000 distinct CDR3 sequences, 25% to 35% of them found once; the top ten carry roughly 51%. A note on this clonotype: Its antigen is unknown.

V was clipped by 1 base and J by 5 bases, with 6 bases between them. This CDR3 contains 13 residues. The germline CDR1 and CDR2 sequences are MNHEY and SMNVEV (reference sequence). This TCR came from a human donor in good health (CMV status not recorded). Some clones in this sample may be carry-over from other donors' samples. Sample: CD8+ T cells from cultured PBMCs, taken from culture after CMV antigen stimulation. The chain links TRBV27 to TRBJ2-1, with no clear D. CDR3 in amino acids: CASSLLANNEQFF. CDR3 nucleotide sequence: TGTGCCAGCAGTTTATTGGCGAACAATGAGCAGTTCTTC.